The 25 T cell receptor beta chains below come from one sample, sequenced in a study of cytomegalovirus exposure and HLA in healthy donors. PCR was performed using 60 Vbeta and 13 Jbeta primers. Sequencing used immunoSEQ multiplex PCR; TCRdb keeps in-frame clones, though not all of them. The sample records 140,000 or so clones, 76% being singletons. The source material was PBMCs. The receptors here all came from a woman aged 40 to 50 in good health and CMV-seronegative.

The V call is TRBV27, the J call TRBJ2-1; 8 nucleotides line up with TRBD2. V was clipped by 6 bases and J by 0 bases; unmatched bases: 4. The CDR3 length is 15 residues. CDR1 and CDR2 (germline): MNHEY, SMNVEV (reference sequence). CDR3 bases: TGTGCCAGCAGACTAAGCGGGAGCTCCTACAATGAGCAGTTCTTC. Its translation is CASRLSGSSYNEQFF.

The chain links TRBV15 to TRBJ2-2, with 8 bases matching TRBD1. CDR1 is LNHNV, CDR2 YYDKDF, per germline (reference sequence). Losses at the gene ends were 2 bases for V and 4 bases for J; bases not matched to a gene: 6. CDR3 length: 16 residues. CDR3 DNA sequence: TGTGCCACCAGCAGAAGGACAGGGTCTTTCACCGGGGAGCTGTTTTTT. The encoded protein is CATSRRTGSFTGELFF. Using reference TRBV15 and TRBJ2-2 for the parts outside the CDR3, the full variable domain is DAMVIQNPRYQVTQFGKPVTLSCSQTLNHNVMYWYQQKSSQAPKLLFHYYDKDFNNEADTPDNFQSRRPNTSFCFLDIRSPGLGDTAMYLCATSRRTGSFTGELFFGEGSRLTVL.

Remarks on this clone: The sample has other DNA sequences that encode this CDR3 too. V usage is TRBV7-8 and J usage is TRBJ1-6, with TRBD1 matching 8 bases. Per germline, CDR1 SGHVS and CDR2 FQNEAQ. V was pared by 4 bases and J by 13 bases, with 18 bases of the junction left unmatched. There are 17 residues in the CDR3. CDR3 coding DNA: TGTGCCAGCAGCTCAGGAGGGCCAGGGGGCTATGGGTCGCCCCTCCACTTT. Protein: CASSSGGPGGYGSPLHF.

This rearrangement joins TRBV9 to TRBJ2-2; no clear D. Trimming removed 6 bases from V and 1 base from J, with 10 bases in between. The germline gives CDR1 SGDLS, CDR2 YYNGEE. The CDR3 runs 14 residues. DNA of the CDR3: TGTGCCAGCAATGACGGAGAGAACACCGGGGAGCTGTTTTTT. Its protein is CASNDGENTGELFF.

This clone occurred a few times. J is TRBJ1-3 and V is TRBV19, with 9 nucleotides matching TRBD1. Germline lookup yields CDR1 LNHDA and CDR2 SQIVND (reference sequence). The CDR3 loop spans 17 amino acids. With V trimmed by 2 bases and J by 2 bases, 7 bases remained unmatched. Here the CDR3 DNA reads TGTGCCAGTAGTATACGCCCGGACAGGGGAACTGGAAACACCATATATTTT. This gives the protein CASSIRPDRGTGNTIYF.

CDR3 protein: CASSQEIPTAGFGRNEQFF. The CDR3 DNA reads as TGCGCCAGCAGCCAAGAGATCCCGACAGCGGGCTTCGGGAGGAATGAGCAGTTCTTC. This chain connects TRBV4-1 to TRBJ2-1, with 7 bases identical to TRBD2. The V gene's germline CDR1 is MGHRA and CDR2 YSYEKL. This CDR3 is built from 19 residues. Trimming took 0 bases from V and 7 from J; bases not matched to a gene: 18.

V is TRBV10-3 and J is TRBJ1-5, with 8 bases that match TRBD1. The CDR3 runs to 17 residues. Per the germline V gene, CDR1 is ENHRY and CDR2 is SYGVKD. Trimming cost V 0 bases and J 3 bases; bases outside gene matches: 7. CDR3 DNA sequence: TGTGCCATCAGTGAGTCATCAGGGGGCGCAAACAATCAGCCCCAGCATTTT. Translation: CAISESSGGANNQPQHF.

The chain joins TRBV30 to TRBJ1-2; TRBD1 matches 7 bases. This CDR3 is built from 16 residues. J was trimmed by 0 bases and V by 5 bases; bases with no gene match: 12. CDR1 GTSNPN and CDR2 SVGIG come from the germline V gene (reference sequence). The CDR3 loop reads CAWYRDRSLSNYGYTF. DNA of the CDR3: TGTGCCTGGTACCGGGACAGATCTCTCTCTAACTATGGCTACACCTTC. The full variable domain, with the rest looked up from reference TRBV30 and TRBJ1-2, is SQTIHQWPATLVQPVGSPLSLECTVEGTSNPNLYWYRQAAGRGLQLLFYSVGIGQISSEVPQNLSASRPQDRQFILSSKKLLLSDSGFYLCAWYRDRSLSNYGYTFGSGTRLTVV.

The chain is built from TRBV6-5 and TRBJ1-1; 9 positions agree with TRBD1. Trimming removed 4 bases from V and 9 bases from J; junction bases left unmatched: 9. The CDR3 sequence is 14 residues long. Germline CDR1 reads MNHEY; CDR2 reads SVGAGI. CDR3 in DNA: TGTGCCAGCAGTTTCACGGGACAGGGTGGTAAAGCTTTCTTT. It translates to CASSFTGQGGKAFF.

This rearrangement joins TRBV19 to TRBJ2-4, with 7 bases fitting TRBD1. The trim removed 3 bases at V and 1 base at J, leaving 3 bases unmatched. CDR1 is LNHDA and CDR2 is SQIVND in the germline V gene (reference sequence). This CDR3 has 15 residues. The CDR3 DNA reads TGTGCCAGTAGTATGACAGGGTGGGCCAAAAACATTCAGTACTTC. Translation gives CASSMTGWAKNIQYF. Drawing the rest from reference TRBV19 and TRBJ2-4, the complete variable domain is DGGITQSPKYLFRKEGQNVTLSCEQNLNHDAMYWYRQDPGQGLRLIYYSQIVNDFQKGDIAEGYSVSREKKESFPLTVTSAQKNPTAFYLCASSMTGWAKNIQYFGAGTRLSVL.

This chain connects TRBV10-1 to TRBJ2-4; D is perhaps TRBD1 (7 bases). The V end lost 3 bases, the J end lost 7 bases, and 10 bases lay between the germline ends. CDR1 and CDR2 from the germline V gene are WNHNN and SYGVQD (reference sequence). This CDR3 spans 13 amino acids. The CDR3 region is CASSDPGGNIQYF. The CDR3 DNA sequence: TGCGCCAGCAGTGACCCAGGGGGGAACATTCAGTACTTC.

The table lists this clone with a few counts. This chain links TRBV7-9 with TRBJ1-2; 9 positions match TRBD1. The J segment lost 11 bases and the V segment lost 4 bases, leaving 17 bases of the junction unmatched. CDR3 length: 16 amino acids. CDR1 is SEHNR and CDR2 is FQNEAQ in the germline V gene (reference sequence). As DNA, the CDR3 is TGTGCCAGCAGCTCTTTAGGGGGGACAGGGACGATGAAGTACACCTTC. Translating gives CASSSLGGTGTMKYTF.

The V call is TRBV9, the J call TRBJ2-7; 8 positions match TRBD2. CDR1 is SGDLS and CDR2 is YYNGEE in the germline V gene. The trim removed 0 bases at V and 5 bases at J, leaving 1 base unmatched. The CDR3 has 13 amino acids. The CDR3 DNA follows: TGTGCCAGCAGCGTAGCCGGGGGGGACGAGCAGTACTTC. It codes for CASSVAGGDEQYF.

The chain uses TRBV5-4 and TRBJ2-7; TRBD1 matches 8 bases. The germline V gene encodes CDR1 SGHNT and CDR2 YYREEE (reference sequence). After removal of 3 bases from V and 0 bases from J, the junction contained 8 bases not matched to a gene. The CDR3 has 16 amino acids. The DNA for the CDR3 is TGTGCCAGCAGCTCCGAGGGGGGACAGGTCTCCTACGAGCAGTACTTC. Amino acid sequence: CASSSEGGQVSYEQYF.

V and J are TRBV7-2 and TRBJ1-2; no clear D. This CDR3 comprises 12 residues. CDR1 is SGHTA, CDR2 FQGNSA, per germline. Between the trimmed V and J ends, which lost 0 bases and 3 bases, there was a span of 2 bases. The CDR3 sequence is CASSLAYYGYTF. CDR3 sequence (DNA): TGTGCCAGCAGCTTAGCCTACTATGGCTACACCTTC.

The sample holds a few counts of this clone. The rearrangement joins TRBV21-1 to TRBJ1-5; the table's D call, TRBD1, has no DNA check behind it. TRBV21-1 is classified as a pseudogene. CDR3 length: 18 amino acids. In nucleotides, the CDR3 is TGTGCCAGCAGCAAACGGGACAGTATAAAAAATAGCAATCAGCCCCAGCATTTT. Translated: CASSKRDSIKNSNQPQHF.

The chain couples TRBV28 to TRBJ1-2; 8 bases line up with TRBD1. The germline gives CDR1 MDHEN, CDR2 SYDVKM. J lost 5 bases, V lost 5 bases, and 10 bases had no gene match. This CDR3 has 15 amino acids. The CDR3 DNA sequence: TGTGCCAGCAGTCCGATGGACAGGGAAGGTTATGGCTACACCTTC. Protein: CASSPMDREGYGYTF.

This chain connects TRBV5-6 to TRBJ2-5; 13 bases are shared with TRBD2. CDR1 and CDR2 (germline): SGHDT, YYEEEE. The CDR3 covers 16 residues. V was clipped by 4 bases and J by 5 bases; unmatched bases: 8. The CDR3 loop is CASSLGLAGVWETQYF. The DNA for the CDR3 is TGTGCCAGCAGCCTCGGACTAGCGGGAGTTTGGGAGACCCAGTACTTC.

The rearrangement joins TRBV6-6 to TRBJ2-7, with 9 bases lining up with TRBD2. Germline V gene data show CDR1 as MNHNY and CDR2 as SVGAGI (reference sequence). This CDR3 is built from 15 residues. Unmatched junction bases numbered 12, after V lost 5 bases and J lost 7 bases. The CDR3, as DNA: TGTGCCAGCAGTCCCCCGTCTAGCGGGATGGGGGAGCAGTACTTC. Its protein product is CASSPPSSGMGEQYF.

The chain recombines TRBV18 with TRBJ1-3; possibly TRBD1 for D (6 bases). V lost 3 bases, J lost 0 bases, and 15 bases lay in between. CDR1 is KGHSH and CDR2 is LQKENI in the germline V gene. CDR3 size: 17 residues. The CDR3 nucleotides are TGTGCCAGCTCACCGACAGGACCTAACCTCTCTGGAAACACCATATATTTT. Its protein is CASSPTGPNLSGNTIYF.

This clone appeared a single time. V and J are TRBV5-6 and TRBJ1-2; no reliable D call. V was pared by 4 bases and J by 0 bases, with 7 bases between. Looked up from germline, CDR1 is SGHDT and CDR2 is YYEEEE. The CDR3 runs 13 residues. CDR3 amino acids: CASSPDSNYGYTF. CDR3 nucleotide sequence: TGTGCCAGCAGCCCCGACTCTAACTATGGCTACACCTTC.

This chain uses TRBV7-9 with TRBJ1-5, with 8 bases fitting TRBD1. The CDR3 spans 14 residues. The V and J ends lost 2 bases and 5 bases, in that order; junction bases with no gene match: 2. The germline V gene encodes CDR1 SEHNR and CDR2 FQNEAQ (reference sequence). This chain's CDR3 is CASSLSTGDQPQHF. DNA of the CDR3: TGTGCCAGCAGCTTATCGACAGGGGATCAGCCCCAGCATTTT.

CDR3 residues: CASSKSRGANYGYTF. DNA for the CDR3: TGCGCCAGCAGTAAAAGCAGGGGAGCTAACTATGGCTACACCTTC. The chain is built from TRBV10-2 and TRBJ1-2; TRBD1 might be the D (6 bases). V lost 5 bases and J 0 bases, leaving 13 bases between the germline ends. Germline CDR1 is WSHSY and CDR2 is SAAADI. This CDR3 region has 15 residues.

CDR3 in amino acids: CATLETGRVAGELFF. The CDR3 nucleotides read TGTGCCACCCTAGAGACAGGGAGAGTCGCCGGGGAGCTGTTTTTT. J is TRBJ2-2 and V is TRBV6-5; 7 bases fit TRBD1. Germline CDR1 and CDR2: MNHEY and SVGAGI. CDR3 length equals 15 residues. Losses at the gene ends were 10 bases for V and 6 bases for J; bases not matched to a gene: 14.

V usage is TRBV5-6 and J usage is TRBJ1-6; a possible D gene is TRBD1 (5 bases). Germline loops: CDR1 SGHDT, CDR2 YYEEEE. The CDR3 sequence is 12 residues long. V was pared by 6 bases and J by 10 bases, with 11 bases between. DNA of the CDR3: TGTGCCAGCACCGTGACAGAATCACCCCTCCACTTT. This encodes CASTVTESPLHF. The whole variable domain, filled in from reference TRBV5-6 and TRBJ1-6, reads DAGVTQSPTHLIKTRGQQVTLRCSPKSGHDTVSWYQQALGQGPQFIFQYYEEEERQRGNFPDRFSGHQFPNYSSELNVNALLLGDSALYLCASTVTESPLHFGNGTRLTVT.